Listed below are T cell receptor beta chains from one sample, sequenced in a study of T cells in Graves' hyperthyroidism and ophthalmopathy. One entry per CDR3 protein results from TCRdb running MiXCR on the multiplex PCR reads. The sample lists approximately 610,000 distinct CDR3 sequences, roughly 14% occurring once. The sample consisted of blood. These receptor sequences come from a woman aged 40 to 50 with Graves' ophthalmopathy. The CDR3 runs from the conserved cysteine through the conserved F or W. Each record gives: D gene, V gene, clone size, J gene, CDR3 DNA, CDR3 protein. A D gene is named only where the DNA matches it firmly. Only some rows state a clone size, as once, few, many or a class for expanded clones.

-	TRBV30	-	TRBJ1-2	TGTGCCTGGAGTGTTAGGGGAGGCTATGGCTACACCTTC	CAWSVRGGYGYTF
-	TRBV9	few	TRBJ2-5	TGTGCCAGCAGCGTAGGCGGGACGGGCCTAAATCAGGGGGAGACCCAGTACTTC	CASSVGGTGLNQGETQYF
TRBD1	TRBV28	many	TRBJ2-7	TGTGCCAGCAGCGTAGTGGGGACAGGGACCTACGAGCAGTACTTC	CASSVVGTGTYEQYF
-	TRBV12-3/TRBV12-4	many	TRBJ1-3	TGTGCCAGTAAACAGGGCAACGGAAACACCATATATTTT	CASKQGNGNTIYF
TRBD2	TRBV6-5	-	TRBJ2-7	TGTGCCAGCAGTTCAGCGGGAGGGCACGCCTCCTACGAGCAGTACTTC	CASSSAGGHASYEQYF
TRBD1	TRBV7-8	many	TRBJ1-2	TGTGCCAGCAGTTTAAACGGGGGGACAGGGGAGTTC	CASSLNGGTGEF
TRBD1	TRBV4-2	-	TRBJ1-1	TGTGCCAGCAGCCTCCGACCGGACAGGGGCCGAGGACAAGGCGCTGAAGCTTTCTTT	CASSLRPDRGRGQGAEAFF
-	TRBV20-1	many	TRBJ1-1	TGCAGTGCTAGATTTGGGAACACTGAAGCTTTCTTT	CSARFGNTEAFF
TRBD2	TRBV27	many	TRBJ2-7	TGTGCCAGCAGTTTATCGTTGCGGGAGGCCTCCTACGAGCAGTACTTC	CASSLSLREASYEQYF
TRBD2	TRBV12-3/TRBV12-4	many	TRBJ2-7	TGTGCCAGCAGCCGCGGGACTAGCGGCTACGAGCAGTACTTC	CASSRGTSGYEQYF
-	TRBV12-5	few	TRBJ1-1	TGTTCACTTGGCACTGAAGCTTTCTTT	CSLGTEAFF
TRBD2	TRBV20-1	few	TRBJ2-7	TGCAGTGCCAGCGGGTTCGGCGGGAGAACCTACGAGCAGTACTTC	CSASGFGGRTYEQYF
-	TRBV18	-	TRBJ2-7	TGTGCCAGCTCACCCCCCGGACACCGACTCGCCTACGAGCAGTACTTC	CASSPPGHRLAYEQYF
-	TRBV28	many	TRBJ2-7	TGTGCCAGCAGTTCCAGCAGACAGGCGGCCTACGAGCAGTACTTC	CASSSSRQAAYEQYF
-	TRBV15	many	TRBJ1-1	TGTGCCACCAGCAGTTCGTCTCAGGGGAACACTGAAGCTTTCTTT	CATSSSSQGNTEAFF
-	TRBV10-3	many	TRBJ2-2	TGTGCCATCACTTCTCGGATCAACACCGGGGAGCTGTTTTTT	CAITSRINTGELFF
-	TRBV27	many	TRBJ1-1	TGTGCCAGCAGTTTAAGGACGGGAGCACCGAACACTGAAGCTTTCTTT	CASSLRTGAPNTEAFF
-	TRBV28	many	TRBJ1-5	TGTGCCACCAAAACTGATAAGAGTAGCAATCAGCCCCAGCATTTT	CATKTDKSSNQPQHF
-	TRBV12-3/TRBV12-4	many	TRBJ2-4	TGTGCCAGCAGTTTTGACAGCCGAGCCAAAAACATTCAGTACTTC	CASSFDSRAKNIQYF
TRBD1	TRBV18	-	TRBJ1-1	TGTGCCAGCTCACCAAGAGGGGGCCTTAACCCTGGGCGGGACACTGAAGCTTTCTTT	CASSPRGGLNPGRDTEAFF
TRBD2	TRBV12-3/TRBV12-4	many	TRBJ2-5	TGTGCCAGCAGTACAATCAGCGGGAGCGGCCAAGAGACCCAGTACTTC	CASSTISGSGQETQYF
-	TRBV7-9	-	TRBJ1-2	TGTGCCAGCAGCTTAATAGGGGATGGCTACACCTTC	CASSLIGDGYTF
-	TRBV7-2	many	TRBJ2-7	TGTGCCAGCAGCTTTCCAGGGGTCGAGCAGTACTTC	CASSFPGVEQYF
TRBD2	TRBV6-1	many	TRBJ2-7	TGTGCCAGCAAAGGAGGACTAGCGTACTACGAGCAGTACTTC	CASKGGLAYYEQYF
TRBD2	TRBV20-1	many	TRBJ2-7	TGCAGTGCTACCTCCTTCAGCGGGAGGGCCTACGAGCAGTACTTC	CSATSFSGRAYEQYF
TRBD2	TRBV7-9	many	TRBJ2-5	TGTGCCAGCAGCTCTACTAGCGGGGAAGAAGAGACCCAGTACTTC	CASSSTSGEEETQYF
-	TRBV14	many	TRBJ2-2	TGTGCCAGCAGTCCCAGAGCGGGCGGGGAGCTGTTTTTT	CASSPRAGGELFF
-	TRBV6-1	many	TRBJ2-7	TGTGCCAGCAGTGATCGGGTTCACGAGCAGTACTTC	CASSDRVHEQYF
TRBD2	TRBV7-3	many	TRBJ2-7	TGTGCCAGCAGCTTGGTCGGGGGAGGGTTGGACGAGCAGTACTTC	CASSLVGGGLDEQYF
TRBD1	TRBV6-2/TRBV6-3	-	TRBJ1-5	TGTGCCAGCAGATCGGACAGGGGGCTTCAGCCCCAGCATTTT	CASRSDRGLQPQHF
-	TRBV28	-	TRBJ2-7	TGTGCCAGCAGCCCCCCGGGGGTTACCTACGAGCAGTACTTC	CASSPPGVTYEQYF
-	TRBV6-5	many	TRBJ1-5	TGTGCCAGCAGTTCATCACAAGGGGCGTATAGCAATCAGCCCCAGCATTTT	CASSSSQGAYSNQPQHF
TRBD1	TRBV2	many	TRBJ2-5	TGTGCCAGCAGTGGGGGACAGCGAGAGACCCAGTACTTC	CASSGGQRETQYF
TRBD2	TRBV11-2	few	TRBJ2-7	TGTGCCAGCAGCTTACTACTTGGACTAGCGGGCTACGAGCAGTACTTC	CASSLLLGLAGYEQYF
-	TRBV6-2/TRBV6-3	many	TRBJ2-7	TGTGCCAGCAGTACCGCTGGCAGGGGCTACGAGCAGTACTTC	CASSTAGRGYEQYF
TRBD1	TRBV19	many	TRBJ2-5	TGTGCCAGTAGTCCACACACCGGGACAGGGGAAGAGACCCAGTACTTC	CASSPHTGTGEETQYF
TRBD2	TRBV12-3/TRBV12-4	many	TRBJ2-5	TGTGCCAGCAGTCTATGGGGACTACAAGAGACCCAGTACTTC	CASSLWGLQETQYF
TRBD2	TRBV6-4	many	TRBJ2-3	TGTGCCAGCTCGACGCGGGAGGGCCCCAGCACAGATACGCAGTATTTT	CASSTREGPSTDTQYF
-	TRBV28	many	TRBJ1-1	TGTGCCAGCTTAACTGCGGGGGGGTCCAACACTGAAGCTTTCTTT	CASLTAGGSNTEAFF
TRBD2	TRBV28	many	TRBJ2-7	TGTGCCAGCACCTCCCCTCTAGCGGGCCGTTACGAGCAGTACTTC	CASTSPLAGRYEQYF
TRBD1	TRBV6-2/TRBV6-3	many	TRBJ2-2	TGTGCCAGCAGTTCCCAGTTCAGGGGGTCACTGAACACCGGGGAGCTGTTTTTT	CASSSQFRGSLNTGELFF
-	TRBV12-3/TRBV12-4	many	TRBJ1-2	TGTGCCAGCAGTGAAGGGGGAGGAGGCTACACCTTC	CASSEGGGGYTF
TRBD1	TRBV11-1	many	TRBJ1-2	TGTGCCAGCAGCCTCCGGGACAGTTTCTTTTATGGCTACACCTTC	CASSLRDSFFYGYTF
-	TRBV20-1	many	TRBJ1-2	TGCAGTGCTACGACAGGACCCTATGGCTACACCTTC	CSATTGPYGYTF
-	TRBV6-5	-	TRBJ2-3	TGTGCCAGCAGTTATGGAGAGGGCACAGATACGCAGTATTTT	CASSYGEGTDTQYF
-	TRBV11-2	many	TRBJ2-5	TGTGCCAGCAGTGCGGAGGGCCGGACAACACAGACCCAGTACTTC	CASSAEGRTTQTQYF
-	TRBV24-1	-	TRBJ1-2	TGTGCCACCAGTGATCGGGGAAACTATGGCTACACCTTC	CATSDRGNYGYTF
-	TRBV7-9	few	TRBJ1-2	TGTGCCAGCAGCTTAGCCGGACAGCTCTACTATGGCTACACCTTC	CASSLAGQLYYGYTF
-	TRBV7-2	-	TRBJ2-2	TGTGCTAGCGAGGACAGCCCGAACACCGGGGAGCTGTTTTTT	CASEDSPNTGELFF
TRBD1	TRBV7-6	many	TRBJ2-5	TGTGCCACTATGCCAGGGGGAGAGACCCAGTACTTC	CATMPGGETQYF
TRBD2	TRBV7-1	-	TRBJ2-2	TGTGCCAGCAGCTCTGGGGAAACACTAGCGCAAGAAGGAGACACCGGGGAGCTGTTTTTT	CASSSGETLAQEGDTGELFF
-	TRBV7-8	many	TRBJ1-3	TGTGCCAGCAGCTTAATTGGCAGCCGAGGCACCATATATTTT	CASSLIGSRGTIYF
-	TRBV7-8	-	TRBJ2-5	TGTGCCAGCTCACCGGGAGTAGACAGAGAGACCCAGTACTTT	CASSPGVDRETQYF
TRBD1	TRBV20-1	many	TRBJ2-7	TGCAGTGCTAGGGACAGGGAACAGACCTACGAGCAGTACTTC	CSARDREQTYEQYF